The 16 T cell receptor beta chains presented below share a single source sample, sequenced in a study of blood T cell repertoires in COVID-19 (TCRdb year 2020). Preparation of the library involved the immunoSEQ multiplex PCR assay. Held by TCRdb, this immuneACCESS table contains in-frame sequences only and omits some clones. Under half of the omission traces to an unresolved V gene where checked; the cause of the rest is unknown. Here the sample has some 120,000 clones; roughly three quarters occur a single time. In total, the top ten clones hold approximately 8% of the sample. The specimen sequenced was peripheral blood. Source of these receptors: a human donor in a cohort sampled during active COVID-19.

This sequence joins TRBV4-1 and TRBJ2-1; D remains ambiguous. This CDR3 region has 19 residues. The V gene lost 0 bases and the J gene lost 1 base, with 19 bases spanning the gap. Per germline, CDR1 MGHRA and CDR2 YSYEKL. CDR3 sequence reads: CASSQDYEQSYLSYNEQFF. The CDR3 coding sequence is TGCGCCAGCAGCCAAGATTACGAACAGAGTTATTTATCCTACAATGAGCAGTTCTTC.

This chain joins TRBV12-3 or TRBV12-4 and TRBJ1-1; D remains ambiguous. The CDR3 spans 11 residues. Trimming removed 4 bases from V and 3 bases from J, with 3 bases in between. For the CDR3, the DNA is TGTGCCAGCAGTTCGGACACTGAAGCTTTCTTT. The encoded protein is CASSSDTEAFF.

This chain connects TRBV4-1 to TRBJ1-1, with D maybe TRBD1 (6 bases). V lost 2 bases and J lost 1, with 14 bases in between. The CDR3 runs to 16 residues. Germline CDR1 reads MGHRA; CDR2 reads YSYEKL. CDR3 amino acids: CASSQLPGTPNTEAFF. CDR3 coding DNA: TGCGCCAGCAGCCAATTACCTGGGACACCGAACACTGAAGCTTTCTTT.

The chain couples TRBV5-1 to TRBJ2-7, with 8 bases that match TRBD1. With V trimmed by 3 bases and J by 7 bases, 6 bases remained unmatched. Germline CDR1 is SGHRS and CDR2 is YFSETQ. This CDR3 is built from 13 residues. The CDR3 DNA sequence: TGCGCCAGCAGCTCGGACAGGGCTTGGGAGCAGTACTTC. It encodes CASSSDRAWEQYF.

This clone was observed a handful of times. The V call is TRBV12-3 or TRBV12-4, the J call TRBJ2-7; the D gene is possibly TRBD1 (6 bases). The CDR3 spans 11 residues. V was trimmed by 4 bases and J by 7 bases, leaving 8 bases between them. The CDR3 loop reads CASSSGQEQYF. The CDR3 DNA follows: TGTGCCAGCAGTTCGGGACAAGAGCAGTACTTC.

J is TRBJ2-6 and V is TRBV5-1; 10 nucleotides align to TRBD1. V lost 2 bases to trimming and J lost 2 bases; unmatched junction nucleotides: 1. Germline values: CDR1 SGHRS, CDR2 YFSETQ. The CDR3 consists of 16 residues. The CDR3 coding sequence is TGCGCCAGCAGCTTCGACAGGGGGCCTGGGGCCAACGTCCTGACTTTC. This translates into CASSFDRGPGANVLTF.

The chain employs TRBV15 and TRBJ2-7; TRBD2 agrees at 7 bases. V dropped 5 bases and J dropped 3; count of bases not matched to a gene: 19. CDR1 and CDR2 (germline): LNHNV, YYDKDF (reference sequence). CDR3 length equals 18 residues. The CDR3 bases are TGTGCCACCAGCCCTCTCCCCCCACGGGGGGAATGGGGCTACGAGCAGTACTTC. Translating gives CATSPLPPRGEWGYEQYF.

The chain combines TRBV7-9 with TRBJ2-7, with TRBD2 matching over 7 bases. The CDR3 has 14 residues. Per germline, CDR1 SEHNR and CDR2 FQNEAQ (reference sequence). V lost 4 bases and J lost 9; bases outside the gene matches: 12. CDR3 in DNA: TGTGCCAGCAGCTCGGGGGGATTAGCAGTGGGGCAGTACTTC. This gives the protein CASSSGGLAVGQYF.

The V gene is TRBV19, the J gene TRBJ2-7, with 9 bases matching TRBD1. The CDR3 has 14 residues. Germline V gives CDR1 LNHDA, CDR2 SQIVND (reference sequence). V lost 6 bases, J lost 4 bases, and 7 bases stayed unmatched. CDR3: CASSRGQGKYEQYF. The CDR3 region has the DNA TGTGCCAGTAGCCGAGGACAGGGGAAGTACGAGCAGTACTTC.

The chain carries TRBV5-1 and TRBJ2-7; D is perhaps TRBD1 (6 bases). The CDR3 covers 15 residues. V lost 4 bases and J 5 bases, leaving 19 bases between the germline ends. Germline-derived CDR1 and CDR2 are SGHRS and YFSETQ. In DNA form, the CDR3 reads TGCGCCAGCAGCCCTCGGGACACCTCGCAGGACGAGCAGTACTTC. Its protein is CASSPRDTSQDEQYF.

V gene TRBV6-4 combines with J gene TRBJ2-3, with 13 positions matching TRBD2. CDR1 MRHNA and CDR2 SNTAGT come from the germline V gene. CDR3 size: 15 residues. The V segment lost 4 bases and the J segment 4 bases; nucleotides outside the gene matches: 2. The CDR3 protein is CASSGGLAGSDTQYF. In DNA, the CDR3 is TGTGCCAGCAGTGGGGGACTAGCGGGATCAGATACGCAGTATTTT.

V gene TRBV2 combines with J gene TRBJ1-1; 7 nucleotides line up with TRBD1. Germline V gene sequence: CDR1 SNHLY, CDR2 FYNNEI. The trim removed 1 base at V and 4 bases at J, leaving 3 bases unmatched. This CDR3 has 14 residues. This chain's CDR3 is CASSEVTGTTEAFF. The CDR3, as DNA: TGTGCCAGCAGTGAAGTGACAGGGACCACTGAAGCTTTCTTT.

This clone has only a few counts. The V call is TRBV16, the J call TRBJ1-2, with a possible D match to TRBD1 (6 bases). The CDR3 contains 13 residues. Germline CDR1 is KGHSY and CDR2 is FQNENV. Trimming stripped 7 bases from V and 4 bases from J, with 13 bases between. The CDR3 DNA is TGTGCCAGCACGCTTGCCAGGGGCTATGGCTACACCTTC. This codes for CASTLARGYGYTF.

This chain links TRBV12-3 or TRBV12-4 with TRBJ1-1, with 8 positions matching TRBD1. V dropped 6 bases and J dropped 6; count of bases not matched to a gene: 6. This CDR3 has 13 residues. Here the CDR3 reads CASSPGGRAEAFF. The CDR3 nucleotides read TGTGCCAGCAGCCCAGGGGGCCGGGCTGAAGCTTTCTTT.

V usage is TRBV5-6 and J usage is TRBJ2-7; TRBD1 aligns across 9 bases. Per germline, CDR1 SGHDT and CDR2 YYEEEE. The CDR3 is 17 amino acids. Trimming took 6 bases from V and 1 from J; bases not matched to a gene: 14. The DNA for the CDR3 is TGTGCCAGCAACTTCGCGTCTACAGGACAGGGGTCCTACGAGCAGTACTTC. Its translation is CASNFASTGQGSYEQYF.

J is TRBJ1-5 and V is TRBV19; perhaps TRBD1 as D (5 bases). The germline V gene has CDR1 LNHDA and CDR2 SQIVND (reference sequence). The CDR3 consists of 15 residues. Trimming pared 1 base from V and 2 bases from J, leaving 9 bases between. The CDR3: CASSIARGGNQPQHF. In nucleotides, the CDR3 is TGTGCCAGTAGTATAGCAAGGGGCGGCAATCAGCCCCAGCATTTT.